A selection of T cell receptor beta chains follows, all from one sample in a study of CD8+ T cells in alopecia areata. The method was immunoSEQ multiplex PCR; TCRdb's version includes in-frame clones alone and lacks a portion of them. The data hold 90,000 to 150,000 clones, with around 56% observed a single time. Sample: CD4+ T cells sorted from blood, taken at week 4, from a patient treated with tofacitinib. The receptors stem from a human donor with alopecia areata. CDR3s include the opening cysteine and the closing phenylalanine or tryptophan. D genes are given only for firm matches. Rows give clone size only sometimes, using once, few, many, or a class for an expanded clone.

v_call	clone_size	j_call	d_call	cdr3_aa	cdr3_nt
TRBV6-5	once	TRBJ1-1	TRBD1	CASRLGGQMNTEAFF	TGTGCCAGCAGACTAGGGGGACAGATGAACACTGAAGCTTTCTTT
TRBV5-4	-	TRBJ1-2	-	CATSVPRYGYTF	TGTGCCACCTCGGTGCCTAGGTATGGCTACACCTTC
TRBV11-2	-	TRBJ1-4	-	CASSSSMAGEKLFF	TGTGCCAGCAGCTCGAGTATGGCGGGCGAAAAACTGTTTTTT
TRBV30	-	TRBJ2-7	-	CAWSVSGYEQYF	TGTGCCTGGAGTGTTAGCGGTTACGAGCAGTACTTC
TRBV2	-	TRBJ2-2	-	CASSWTSNTGELFF	TGTGCCAGCAGTTGGACATCGAACACCGGGGAGCTGTTTTTT
TRBV5-1	few	TRBJ2-1	TRBD2	CASSEREGSYNEQFF	TGCGCCAGCAGCGAGCGGGAGGGGTCCTACAATGAGCAGTTCTTC
TRBV29-1	-	TRBJ1-1	-	CSPRKAFF	TGCAGCCCGAGGAAAGCTTTCTTT
TRBV6-1	few	TRBJ2-7	TRBD2	CASSATSGGASSEQYF	TGTGCCAGCAGTGCGACTAGCGGGGGGGCGAGTTCCGAGCAGTACTTC
TRBV29-1	-	TRBJ1-1	-	CSVAPLAEAFF	TGCAGCGTAGCTCCCCTCGCTGAAGCTTTCTTT
TRBV29-1	few	TRBJ2-4	-	CSVATVAKNIQYF	TGCAGCGTTGCCACAGTAGCCAAAAACATTCAGTACTTC
TRBV5-4	-	TRBJ2-2	-	CASSLGRGSFSPGELFF	TGTGCCAGCAGCTTGGGGCGAGGGTCGTTTAGTCCGGGGGAGCTGTTTTTT
TRBV7-3	-	TRBJ2-7	TRBD1	CASSFLGQGGEQYF	TGTGCCAGCAGCTTCCTCGGACAGGGCGGCGAGCAGTACTTC
TRBV7-8	-	TRBJ1-2	TRBD1	CASSSRTGYRGYTF	TGTGCCAGCAGCTCGCGGACAGGGTACCGTGGCTACACCTTC
TRBV19	-	TRBJ1-2	-	CASSNPARLGDGYTF	TGTGCCAGTAGTAACCCTGCCAGGCTGGGTGATGGCTACACCTTC
TRBV5-4	-	TRBJ2-5	-	CASSLEWEETQYF	TGTGCCAGCAGCTTGGAATGGGAAGAGACCCAGTACTTC
TRBV7-8	-	TRBJ2-1	TRBD2	CASSYGLAGYNEQFF	TGTGCCAGCAGCTACGGACTAGCGGGGTACAATGAGCAGTTCTTC
TRBV29-1	-	TRBJ1-2	-	CSGEGTNYGYTF	TGCAGCGGGGAGGGAACTAACTATGGCTACACCTTC
TRBV30	once	TRBJ2-2	-	CAWRSGPNTGELFF	TGTGCCTGGAGAAGTGGTCCGAACACCGGGGAGCTGTTTTTT
TRBV7-9	-	TRBJ2-7	TRBD1	CASSPGQGSVEQYF	TGTGCCAGCAGCCCGGGACAGGGATCGGTGGAGCAGTACTTC
TRBV25-1	-	TRBJ2-5	-	CASSDRGGFGETQYF	TGTGCCAGCAGTGACAGGGGCGGATTCGGGGAGACCCAGTACTTC
TRBV30	once	TRBJ1-2	-	CAFPTEAGYTF	TGTGCCTTTCCGACAGAAGCTGGCTACACCTTC
TRBV7-9	-	TRBJ1-4	TRBD1	CASSPRWTGVATNEKLFF	TGTGCCAGCAGCCCACGCTGGACAGGGGTCGCAACTAATGAAAAACTGTTTTTT
TRBV6-5	-	TRBJ1-2	TRBD1	CASSSWDSNYGYTF	TGTGCCAGCAGTTCTTGGGACAGCAACTATGGCTACACCTTC
TRBV10-3	-	TRBJ2-5	-	CAISEWRQETQYF	TGTGCCATCAGTGAGTGGCGACAAGAGACCCAGTACTTC
TRBV29-1	-	TRBJ2-7	-	CSVVVIAGYEQYF	TGCAGCGTTGTGGTCATTGCGGGCTACGAGCAGTACTTC
TRBV7-2	once	TRBJ2-3	-	CASSLVLGDTQYF	TGTGCCAGCAGCTTAGTTTTGGGAGATACGCAGTATTTT
TRBV29-1	-	TRBJ2-2	TRBD2	CSVEASGIGGELFF	TGCAGCGTTGAGGCTAGCGGGATAGGTGGGGAGCTGTTTTTT
TRBV18	-	TRBJ1-5	-	CASSPFSNQPQHF	TGTGCCAGCTCGCCATTTAGCAATCAGCCCCAGCATTTT
TRBV5-6	once	TRBJ2-1	-	CASSAASNEQFF	TGTGCCAGCAGCGCCGCAAGTAATGAGCAGTTCTTC
TRBV6-5	-	TRBJ1-1	-	CASSSTSGTVYQAFF	TGTGCCAGCAGTTCGACCTCCGGGACCGTGTACCAAGCTTTCTTT
TRBV9	-	TRBJ2-7	TRBD1	CASSPKDRVAVNF	TGTGCCAGCAGTCCTAAAGACAGGGTAGCAGTCAATTTC
TRBV29-1	-	TRBJ1-6	TRBD1	CSVRVDRAVPLHF	TGCAGCGTTCGGGTCGACAGGGCGGTTCCCCTCCACTTT
TRBV30	few	TRBJ2-2	-	CAWKRRSNTGELFF	TGTGCCTGGAAGAGGCGGTCGAACACCGGGGAGCTGTTTTTT
TRBV11-2	-	TRBJ2-5	-	CASSLVGAETQYF	TGTGCCAGCAGCCTAGTAGGGGCGGAGACCCAGTACTTC
TRBV15	-	TRBJ2-3	-	CATSRELRFTDTQYF	TGTGCCACCAGCAGAGAACTTCGTTTCACAGATACGCAGTATTTT
TRBV5-1	few	TRBJ1-6	-	CASSSRDQGSPLHF	TGCGCCAGCAGCTCCCGGGACCAAGGATCACCCCTCCACTTT
TRBV11-2	medium-sized	TRBJ1-2	-	CASSPQALYGYTF	TGTGCCAGCAGCCCACAGGCGCTGTATGGCTACACCTTC
TRBV30	-	TRBJ2-6	-	CAWSGGVSGANVLTF	TGTGCCTGGAGCGGCGGGGTCTCTGGGGCCAACGTCCTGACTTTC
TRBV4-1	-	TRBJ1-6	-	CASSLQSVTPNSPLHF	TGCGCCAGCAGCCTTCAGTCGGTCACACCGAATTCACCCCTCCACTTT
TRBV29-1	-	TRBJ2-7	TRBD1	CSAKDRGFVYEQYF	TGCAGCGCGAAGGACAGGGGGTTCGTCTACGAGCAGTACTTC
TRBV4-1	-	TRBJ2-4	TRBD2	CASSSGLAGGLAKNIQYF	TGCGCCAGCAGCTCGGGACTAGCGGGCGGATTAGCCAAAAACATTCAGTACTTC
TRBV29-1	-	TRBJ1-2	-	CSVGAALANYGYTF	TGCAGCGTTGGGGCAGCACTCGCTAACTATGGCTACACCTTC
TRBV29-1	-	TRBJ2-3	TRBD1	CSVGQGGGTDTQYF	TGCAGCGTTGGACAGGGTGGGGGCACAGATACGCAGTATTTT
TRBV30	-	TRBJ1-1	TRBD1	CAWSKGQGLTNTEAFF	TGTGCCTGGAGTAAAGGACAGGGGTTAACGAACACTGAAGCTTTCTTT
TRBV7-9	-	TRBJ2-1	TRBD1	CASRQGGPVGNEQFF	TGTGCCAGCAGACAAGGGGGCCCGGTGGGCAATGAGCAGTTCTTC